This T cell receptor (beta chain) emerged from a study of shared clonotypes between healthy human individuals. The wider study: Three plates each covered CD4 naive and memory; CD8 naive two, CD8 memory one. General study points: The authors sampled blood alone, and tissue repertoires likely differ.

The length of the CDR3 is 13 residues. The V gene's germline CDR1 is SGHRS and CDR2 YFSETQ. Unmatched junction bases numbered 3, after V lost 4 bases and J lost 5 bases. Terminally differentiated effector memory CD45RA+ cells were excluded by CCR7 positive selection of CD45RO-negative cells. Assay: immunoSEQ multiplex PCR; the TCRdb copy retains only in-frame clones and omits some. The table lists 800,000 or so clones, about 96% of them singletons. In the case of this clone: The antigen is not known.

This sequence originates from a man aged 25 to 40 in good health. The rearrangement joins TRBV5-1 to TRBJ2-1; 7 bases are shared with TRBD2. Input material: naive CD8+ T cells sorted from blood. The CDR3 DNA is TGCGCCAGCAGCCCCGGGACTAACAATGAGCAGTTCTTC. It yields the protein CASSPGTNNEQFF.